This TCR beta chain was identified in a study of post-analysis software for immune sequencing data. Across the study: Progressive-relapsing, secondary progressive and relapsing-remitting multiple sclerosis were among the disease courses included. Overall study findings and caveats: There was significantly lower normalized Chao1 diversity in multiple sclerosis patients than in controls. When patients were compared with controls, 4 or 5 TRBV segments were more frequent, TRBV5-6, TRBV5-1 and TRBV20-1 among them.

cDNA libraries for TCR beta contained unique molecular identifiers. TCRdb itself ran the PCR reads through MiXCR, one entry per CDR3 protein. The sample shows about 460,000 distinct CDR3 sequences, roughly 45% of them seen only once. This clonotype was seen more than once but under ten times. Antigen: not known. CDR3 length: 16 residues. Germline V gene lookup returns CDR1 MGHRA and CDR2 YSYEKL. The junction had 9 bases not matched to a gene; V was cut back by 1 base and J by 7 bases. Source material: blood. The rearrangement links TRBV4-1 to TRBJ2-7; 11 bases fit TRBD2. The origin of this receptor is a girl aged 10 to 17 with multiple sclerosis. CDR3 DNA: TGCGCCAGCAGCCAAGGTTCACTAGCGGGAGCCTTAGAGCAGTACTTC. Protein: CASSQGSLAGALEQYF.